What follows is one T cell receptor (beta chain) and its context. Its target is unknown. This record comes from a study of T cell responses to AZD1222 COVID-19 vaccine. Whole-study context: Timing groups of about 4 and about 12 weeks for second doses were pooled. Study results and limitations: Donors were chiefly white British, with a greater number of females, and clonal diversity was perhaps underestimated. Unmutated variant regions reportedly attract nearly half of all spike-specific TCRs. At baseline, just five to seven AZD1222 recipients tested seropositive.

Libraries were prepared by immunoSEQ multiplex PCR; TCRdb keeps only in-frame clonotypes and omits some of them. The sample gives some 100,000 clones, 80% to 90% of which show up once; 3% to 4% is in the top ten. This CDR3 comprises 14 residues. Trimming left V 6 bases short and J 7 bases short, with 13 bases between. Germline V lookup: CDR1 ENHRY, CDR2 SYGVKD. The sequenced sample was peripheral blood, obtained on day 0 of AZD1222 vaccination. The gene calls are TRBV10-3 and TRBJ1-6; D possibly corresponds to TRBD1 (5 bases). The sequence was collected from an adult in good health. The CDR3 coding sequence is TGTGCCATCAGCGCCGGGACTGAGAATTCACCCCTCCACTTT. Translated, it gives CAISAGTENSPLHF.